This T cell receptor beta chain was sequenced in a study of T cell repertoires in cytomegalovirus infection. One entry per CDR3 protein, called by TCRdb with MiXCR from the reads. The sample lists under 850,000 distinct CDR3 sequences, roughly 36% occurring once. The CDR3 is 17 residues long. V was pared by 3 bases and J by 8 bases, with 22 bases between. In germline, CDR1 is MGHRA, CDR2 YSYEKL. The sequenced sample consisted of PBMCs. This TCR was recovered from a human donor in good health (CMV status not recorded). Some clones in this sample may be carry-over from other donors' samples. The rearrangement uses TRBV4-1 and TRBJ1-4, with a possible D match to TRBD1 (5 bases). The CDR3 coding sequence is TGCGCCAGCAGCCATGGGACGTTGGACGGGGGAAGGGAAAAACTGTTTTTT. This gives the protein CASSHGTLDGGREKLFF.